This entry lists 20 T cell receptor beta chains sequenced from one sample in a study of T cell changes during pregnancy in multiple sclerosis. Using immunoSEQ multiplex PCR, the repertoire was profiled, and TCRdb retains in-frame clones only, with some absent. The sample has about 38,000 clones, more than 85% seen once. The starting material was CD8+ T cells from peripheral blood mononuclear cells, obtained in the third trimester of pregnancy. These receptors were obtained from a female donor with multiple sclerosis, enrolled in a pregnancy study.

This clone was seen only once. CDR3: CASSQALWGAGASGEQYF. In DNA, the CDR3 is TGCGCCAGCAGCCAAGCTTTATGGGGAGCGGGAGCTTCTGGGGAGCAGTACTTC. The chain combines TRBV4-3 with TRBJ2-7; 8 nucleotides line up with TRBD2. Germline V gives CDR1 LGHNA, CDR2 YSLEER. V shed 1 base and J 7 bases; nucleotides not matched to a gene: 18. The length of the CDR3 is 18 residues.

This clone is medium-sized within its sample. The genes are TRBV5-4 and TRBJ1-2; D not certain. Trimming took off 5 bases at V and 8 bases at J, with 22 bases between the two ends. Per the germline V gene, CDR1 is SGHNT and CDR2 is YYREEE (reference sequence). The CDR3 consists of 15 residues. CDR3 in amino acids: CASRNPTRVRKGYTF. CDR3 bases: TGTGCCAGCAGAAACCCTACCCGGGTACGGAAGGGCTACACCTTC. The full variable domain, with the rest looked up from reference TRBV5-4 and TRBJ1-2, is ETGVTQSPTHLIKTRGQQVTLRCSSQSGHNTVSWYQQALGQGPQFIFQYYREEENGRGNFPPRFSGLQFPNYSSELNVNALELDDSALYLCASRNPTRVRKGYTFGSGTRLTVV.

This chain connects TRBV15 to TRBJ1-1, with a possible D match to TRBD1 (5 bases). This CDR3 comprises 17 residues. V was pared by 3 bases and J by 0 bases, with 17 bases between. Germline CDR1 reads LNHNV; CDR2 reads YYDKDF (reference sequence). Here the CDR3 DNA reads TGTGCCACCAGCAGGGATCAGAGACAGCACATGAACACTGAAGCTTTCTTT. Protein: CATSRDQRQHMNTEAFF.

The gene calls are TRBV4-3 and TRBJ2-3, with 7 bases matching TRBD2. CDR1 LGHNA and CDR2 YSLEER come from the germline V gene. The CDR3 spans 16 residues. V was pared by 0 bases and J by 2 bases, with 5 bases of the junction left unmatched. The chain's CDR3 is CASSQDRGGHTDTQYF. The CDR3 DNA is TGCGCCAGCAGCCAAGATCGGGGAGGGCACACAGATACGCAGTATTTT.

The chain links TRBV7-9 to TRBJ1-1; D not resolved. Looked up from germline, CDR1 is SEHNR and CDR2 is FQNEAQ (reference sequence). V was shortened by 5 bases and J by 4 bases, with 17 bases between the two germline ends. The CDR3 covers 15 residues. The CDR3 loop reads CASSPSGGVFTEAFF. In DNA, the CDR3 is TGTGCCAGCAGCCCGTCGGGCGGGGTTTTCACTGAAGCTTTCTTT.

The rearrangement joins TRBV7-6 to TRBJ2-7; a weak D match, TRBD2 (5 bases). Trimming removed 3 bases at V and 7 bases at J, with 16 bases between. The CDR3 has 14 amino acids. Germline values: CDR1 SGHVS, CDR2 FNYEAQ. CDR3 DNA sequence: TGTGCCAGCAGCTTTGGACCAGTCACGGGGGAGCAGTACTTC. It is translated as CASSFGPVTGEQYF. Full variable domain (remainder filled in from reference TRBV7-6 and TRBJ2-7): GAGVSQSPRYKVTKRGQDVALRCDPISGHVSLYWYRQALGQGPEFLTYFNYEAQQDKSGLPNDRFSAERPEGSISTLTIQRTEQRDSAMYRCASSFGPVTGEQYFGPGTRLTVT.

J is TRBJ2-1 and V is TRBV4-3, with a weak D call TRBD2 (5 bases). V lost 4 bases to trimming and J lost 7 bases, with 14 bases between them. The CDR3 sequence is 14 residues long. Per the germline V gene, CDR1 is LGHNA and CDR2 is YSLEER. The CDR3 loop is CASSPLLVGNEQFF. The CDR3 DNA reads as TGCGCCAGCAGCCCTCTACTAGTTGGGAATGAGCAGTTCTTC.

This sequence joins TRBV4-2 and TRBJ1-1; 7 bases fit TRBD1. Trimming took 5 bases from V and 2 from J; bases not matched to a gene: 8. Germline CDR1 reads LGHNA; CDR2 reads YNFKEQ. The CDR3 length is 15 residues. The CDR3 loop reads CASSKLGTVNTEAFF. CDR3 coding DNA: TGTGCCAGCAGCAAGCTGGGGACAGTTAACACTGAAGCTTTCTTT.

This clone has a single count. V is TRBV4-3 and J is TRBJ2-7, with 9 bases identical to TRBD2. The CDR3 totals 15 residues. V lost 4 bases and J lost 0; bases outside the gene matches: 4. CDR1 is LGHNA, CDR2 YSLEER, per germline. In nucleotides, the CDR3 is TGCGCCAGCAGCCTGTATAGCGGGAGCTCCTACGAGCAGTACTTC. Its translation is CASSLYSGSSYEQYF.

This sequence joins TRBV7-9 and TRBJ2-3; no clear D gene. CDR3 size: 11 residues. Germline assignment: CDR1 SEHNR and CDR2 FQNEAQ (reference sequence). Trimming pared 3 bases from V and 6 bases from J, leaving 4 bases between. CDR3 region: CASSFLDTQYF. The CDR3, as DNA: TGTGCCAGCAGCTTTCTGGATACGCAGTATTTT.

The chain recombines TRBV6-6 with TRBJ2-1; 13 nucleotides match TRBD2. With 5 bases clipped from V and 5 bases from J, the junction kept 3 bases outside the gene matches. The CDR3 runs 15 residues. CDR1 and CDR2 from the germline V gene are MNHNY and SVGAGI (reference sequence). The CDR3 here is CASSKLAGGNNEQFF. The CDR3 DNA follows: TGTGCCAGCAGTAAACTAGCGGGAGGGAACAATGAGCAGTTCTTC.

This chain joins TRBV7-9 and TRBJ2-7; maybe TRBD1 (6 bases). Germline CDR1 SEHNR, CDR2 FQNEAQ (reference sequence). The CDR3 contains 15 residues. Trimming left V 0 bases short and J 2 bases short, with 11 bases between. The CDR3 loop is CASSLAAGTTYEQYF. CDR3 nucleotides: TGTGCCAGCAGCTTAGCAGCAGGGACAACCTACGAGCAGTACTTC. The full variable domain, rest sourced from reference TRBV7-9 and TRBJ2-7, is DTGVSQNPRHKITKRGQNVTFRCDPISEHNRLYWYRQTLGQGPEFLTYFQNEAQLEKSRLLSDRFSAERPKGSFSTLEIQRTEQGDSAMYLCASSLAAGTTYEQYFGPGTRLTVT.

V usage is TRBV6-1 and J usage is TRBJ1-2; TRBD1 matches 10 bases. The V and J ends lost 2 bases and 8 bases, in that order; junction bases with no gene match: 8. The CDR3 is made up of 15 amino acids. CDR1 is MNHNS, CDR2 SASEGT, per germline. CDR3 DNA: TGTGCCAGCAGTGAAAGGGACAGGGGTAGGAACGGCTACACCTTC. Protein sequence: CASSERDRGRNGYTF.

V is TRBV5-6 and J is TRBJ2-7, with D possibly TRBD1 on 8 matching bases. The V gene's germline CDR1 is SGHDT and CDR2 YYEEEE. This CDR3 has 15 amino acids. V dropped 3 bases and J dropped 6 bases, with 19 bases sitting between them. The CDR3 DNA is TGTGCCAGCAGCTCCCAACACAGGGGGGGCCCCGAGCAGTACTTC. Amino acids: CASSSQHRGGPEQYF.

The DNA of the CDR3 is TGTGCCAGCAAGAGCGGGACCGGTAATGAGCAGTTCTTC. Encoded protein: CASKSGTGNEQFF. The V and J genes are TRBV9 and TRBJ2-1; 7 nucleotides line up with TRBD2. V was pared by 6 bases and J by 7 bases, with 7 bases of the junction left unmatched. Germline CDR1 and CDR2: SGDLS and YYNGEE. The CDR3 totals 13 residues.

V and J are TRBV28 and TRBJ2-1, with unresolved D. V was clipped by 6 bases and J by 8 bases, with 8 bases between them. The V gene's germline CDR1 is MDHEN and CDR2 SYDVKM. CDR3 size: 11 residues. The CDR3 DNA is TGTGCCAGCAGCCTAGTAGATGAGCAGTTCTTC. It translates to CASSLVDEQFF.

The chain recombines TRBV14 with TRBJ2-2, with D unresolved. This CDR3 comprises 12 residues. CDR1 SGHDN and CDR2 FVKESK come from the germline V gene. Between the trimmed V and J ends, which lost 4 bases and 8 bases, there was a span of 8 bases. This chain's CDR3 is CASSRRSGELFF. As DNA, the CDR3 is TGTGCCAGCAGCCGGCGGAGTGGGGAGCTGTTTTTT. Filled out from reference TRBV14 and TRBJ2-2, the complete variable domain reads EAGVTQFPSHSVIEKGQTVTLRCDPISGHDNLYWYRRVMGKEIKFLLHFVKESKQDESGMPNNRFLAERTGGTYSTLKVQPAELEDSGVYFCASSRRSGELFFGEGSRLTVL.

V and J are TRBV29-1 and TRBJ2-7, with D maybe TRBD2 (6 bases). The V gene's germline CDR1 is SQVTM and CDR2 ANQGSEA. Trimming left V 1 base short and J 5 bases short, with 21 bases between. The CDR3 has 16 residues. The CDR3 sequence: CSVEVSSASYIDEQYF. The CDR3 DNA sequence: TGCAGCGTTGAAGTTTCTAGCGCGAGTTACATAGACGAGCAGTACTTC.

The chain uses TRBV27 and TRBJ1-2, with 9 bases identical to TRBD1. The ends lost 5 bases at V and 6 bases at J; junction bases unmatched: 13. Germline V gives CDR1 MNHEY, CDR2 SMNVEV (reference sequence). The length of the CDR3 is 16 residues. The CDR3 sequence: CASSTKGTGSRDGYTF. Here the CDR3 DNA reads TGTGCCAGCAGTACAAAGGGGACAGGGAGTCGGGATGGCTACACCTTC.

The rearrangement uses TRBV15 and TRBJ2-3; 7 bases fit TRBD2. The CDR3 length is 16 residues. Germline CDR1 and CDR2: LNHNV and YYDKDF (reference sequence). The V segment lost 5 bases and the J segment 8 bases; nucleotides outside the gene matches: 16. The CDR3 nucleotides are TGTGCCACCAGCCCAGCGGGGCTTGAAGGTCCAGGTACGCAGTATTTT. This sequence encodes CATSPAGLEGPGTQYF.